Included here is one TCR beta chain sequence, with context. The length of the CDR3 is 14 residues. V was clipped by 6 bases and J by 7 bases, with 13 bases between them. Germline assignment: CDR1 MNHEY and CDR2 SVGAGI. The data derive from a study of cytomegalovirus exposure and HLA in healthy donors. PCR primers comprised 60 Vbeta and 13 Jbeta primers. The data were produced by immunoSEQ multiplex PCR, yet TCRdb's version contains in-frame clones alone and is incomplete. This table holds around 78,000 clones, approximately 72% found once. The receptor was derived from a woman in her 40s in good health and CMV-seropositive. The chain is built from TRBV6-5 and TRBJ1-6; D remains ambiguous. Sequencing input: PBMCs. The CDR3 sequence: CASSPSTANSPLHF. DNA of the CDR3: TGTGCCAGCAGCCCCTCAACAGCCAATTCACCCCTCCACTTT.